The sequence of this T cell receptor beta chain was determined in a study of PD-1 blockade in classical Hodgkin lymphoma. Study results and limitations: Before treatment, complete responders showed about the same diversity as newly diagnosed patients. Reported findings placed baseline TCR diversity lower in newly diagnosed patients (compared with healthy donors).

V shed 4 bases and J shed 5 bases, with 11 bases lying between them. The CDR3 sequence is 13 residues long. CDR1 and CDR2 from the germline V gene are SEHNR and FQNEAQ (reference sequence). Patients all relapsed after autologous stem cell transplantation, and there was variation in brentuximab vedotin exposure. Assay: immunoSEQ multiplex PCR; the TCRdb copy retains only in-frame clones and omits some. The sample includes roughly 17,000 clones, around 75% of them seen just once. As regards this clone: Its antigen is still unknown.

The clonotype was recovered from a human donor with classical Hodgkin lymphoma. Sequencing used peripheral blood mononuclear cells (PBMCs), obtained at baseline. The V call is TRBV7-9, the J call TRBJ1-1; D is ambiguous. CDR3 nucleotide sequence: TGTGCCAGCAGCTCCTTGTTTGGGACTGAAGCTTTCTTT. Amino acids: CASSSLFGTEAFF.